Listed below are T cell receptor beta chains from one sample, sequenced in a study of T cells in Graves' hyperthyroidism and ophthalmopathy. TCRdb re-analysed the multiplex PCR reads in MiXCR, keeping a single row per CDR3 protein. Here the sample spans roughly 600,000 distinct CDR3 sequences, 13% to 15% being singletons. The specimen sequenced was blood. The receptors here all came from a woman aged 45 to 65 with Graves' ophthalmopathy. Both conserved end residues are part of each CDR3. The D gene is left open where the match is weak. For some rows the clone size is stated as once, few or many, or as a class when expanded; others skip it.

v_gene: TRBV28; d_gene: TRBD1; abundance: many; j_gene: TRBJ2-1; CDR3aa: CASRQGAPYNEQFF; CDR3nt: TGTGCCAGCAGACAGGGGGCGCCCTACAATGAGCAGTTCTTC
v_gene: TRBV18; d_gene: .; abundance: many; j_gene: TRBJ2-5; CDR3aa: CASSPQDETQYF; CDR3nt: TGTGCCAGCTCACCACAGGATGAGACCCAGTACTTC
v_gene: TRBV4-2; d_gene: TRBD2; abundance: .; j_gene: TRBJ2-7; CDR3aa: CASSLPGLATYEQYF; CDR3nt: TGTGCCAGCAGCCTCCCGGGACTAGCTACCTACGAGCAGTACTTC
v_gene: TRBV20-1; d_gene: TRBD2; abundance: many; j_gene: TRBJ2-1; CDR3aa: CSARLGGRWNEQFF; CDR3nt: TGCAGTGCTAGATTGGGAGGGCGATGGAATGAGCAGTTCTTC
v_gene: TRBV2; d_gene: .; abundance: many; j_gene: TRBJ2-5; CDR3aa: CASSERGTQYF; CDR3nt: TGTGCCAGCAGTGAAAGGGGGACCCAGTACTTC
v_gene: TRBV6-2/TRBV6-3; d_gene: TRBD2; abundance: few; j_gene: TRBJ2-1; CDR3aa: CASGRWGGWNNEQFF; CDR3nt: TGTGCCAGCGGACGCTGGGGGGGATGGAACAATGAGCAGTTCTTC
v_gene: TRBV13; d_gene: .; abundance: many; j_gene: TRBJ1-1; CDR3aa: CASSLFWTNTEAFF; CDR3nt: TGTGCCAGCAGCTTATTTTGGACGAACACTGAAGCTTTCTTT
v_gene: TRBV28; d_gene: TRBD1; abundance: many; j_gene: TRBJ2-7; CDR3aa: CASRRTGGIYEQYF; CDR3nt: TGTGCCAGCAGAAGGACAGGGGGTATCTACGAGCAGTACTTC
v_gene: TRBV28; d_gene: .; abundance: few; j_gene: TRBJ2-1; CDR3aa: CASSTVHEQFF; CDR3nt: TGTGCCAGCAGTACCGTGCATGAGCAGTTCTTC
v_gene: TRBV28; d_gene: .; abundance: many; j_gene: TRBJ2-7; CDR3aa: CASRPYEQYF; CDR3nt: TGTGCCAGCAGACCTTACGAGCAGTACTTC
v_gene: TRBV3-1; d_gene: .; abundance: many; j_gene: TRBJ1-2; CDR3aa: CASSQDSLGLGYTF; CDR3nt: TGTGCCAGCAGCCAAGATAGCCTCGGGCTCGGCTACACCTTC
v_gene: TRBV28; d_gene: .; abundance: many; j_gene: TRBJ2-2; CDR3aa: CASSLVRTNTGELFF; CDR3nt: TGTGCCAGCAGTTTAGTTAGAACGAACACCGGGGAGCTGTTTTTT
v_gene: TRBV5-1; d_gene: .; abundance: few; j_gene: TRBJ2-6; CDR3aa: CASSSDSSGANVLTF; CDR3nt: TGCGCCAGCAGCTCGGATAGCTCTGGGGCCAACGTCCTGACTTTC
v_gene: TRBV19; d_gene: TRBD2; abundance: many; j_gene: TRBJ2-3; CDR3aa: CASSIGLDLRTDTQYF; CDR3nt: TGTGCCAGTAGTATTGGACTAGACCTCCGCACAGATACGCAGTATTTT
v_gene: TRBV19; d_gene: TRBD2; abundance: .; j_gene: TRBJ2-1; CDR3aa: CASSSGLAAGIYNEQFF; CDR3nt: TGTGCCAGTAGTTCCGGACTAGCAGCGGGAATATACAATGAGCAGTTCTTC
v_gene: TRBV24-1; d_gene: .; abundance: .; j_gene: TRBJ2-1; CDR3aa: CATSVLGNEQFF; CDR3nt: TGTGCCACCAGTGTACTAGGGAATGAGCAGTTCTTC
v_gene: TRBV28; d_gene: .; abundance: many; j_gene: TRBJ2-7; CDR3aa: CASSPTSGYSYEQYF; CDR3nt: TGTGCCAGCAGCCCCACATCGGGGTATTCCTACGAGCAGTACTTC
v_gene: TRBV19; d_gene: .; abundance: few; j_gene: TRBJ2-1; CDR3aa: CASSIWETGLNEQFF; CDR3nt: TGTGCCAGTAGTATTTGGGAGACAGGCCTAAATGAGCAGTTCTTC
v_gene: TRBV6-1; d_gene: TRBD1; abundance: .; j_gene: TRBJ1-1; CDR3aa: CATVSTGVGAFF; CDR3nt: TGTGCCACCGTATCAACAGGGGTTGGGGCTTTCTTT
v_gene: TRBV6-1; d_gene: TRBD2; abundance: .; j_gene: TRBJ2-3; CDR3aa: CASSTPGLDAGNTQYF; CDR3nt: TGTGCCAGCAGCACCCCGGGACTAGACGCCGGTAATACGCAGTATTTT
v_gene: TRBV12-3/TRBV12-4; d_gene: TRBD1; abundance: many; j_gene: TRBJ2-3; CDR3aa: CASSENRDRGTDTQYF; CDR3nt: TGTGCCAGCAGTGAGAACCGGGACAGGGGCACAGATACGCAGTATTTT
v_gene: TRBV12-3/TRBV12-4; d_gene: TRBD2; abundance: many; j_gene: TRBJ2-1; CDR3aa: CASIGGGSVYNEQFF; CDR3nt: TGTGCCAGCATTGGGGGAGGGAGCGTTTACAATGAGCAGTTCTTC
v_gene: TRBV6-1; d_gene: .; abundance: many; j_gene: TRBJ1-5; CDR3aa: CASRAQTYSNQPQHF; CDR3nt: TGTGCCAGCAGGGCTCAAACTTATAGCAATCAGCCCCAGCATTTT
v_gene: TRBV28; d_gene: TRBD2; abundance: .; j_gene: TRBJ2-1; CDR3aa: CASSSGTSSYDEQFF; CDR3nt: TGTGCCAGCAGTTCGGGGACTAGCTCCTACGATGAGCAGTTCTTC
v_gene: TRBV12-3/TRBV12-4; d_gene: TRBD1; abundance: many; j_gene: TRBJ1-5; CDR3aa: CASSRTGDGNQPQHF; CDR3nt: TGTGCCAGCAGCCGGACAGGGGATGGCAATCAGCCCCAGCATTTT
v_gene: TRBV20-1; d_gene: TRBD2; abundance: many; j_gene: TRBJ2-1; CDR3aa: CSANGLAGEVGNEQFF; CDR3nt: TGCAGTGCCAATGGACTAGCGGGAGAAGTGGGCAATGAGCAGTTCTTC
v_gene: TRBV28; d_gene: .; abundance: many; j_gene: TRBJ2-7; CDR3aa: CASSPPDELSYEQYF; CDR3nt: TGTGCCAGCAGTCCTCCTGACGAACTATCCTACGAGCAGTACTTC
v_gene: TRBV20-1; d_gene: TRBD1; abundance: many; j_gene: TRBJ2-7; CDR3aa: CSARATGGHEQYF; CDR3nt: TGCAGTGCTAGGGCGACAGGGGGCCACGAGCAGTACTTC